This TCR beta chain was sequenced in a study of blood T cells in healthy people across ages. As for this clonotype: Its specificity is not known.

Study-wide findings and caveats: No one knew whether donors had CMV, which possibly confounded expanded clonotype changes.

Trimming at V came to 1 base and at J to 4 bases, leaving 3 bases not matched to a gene. Germline V CDR1 and CDR2: SGHNT, YENEEA. The CDR3 length is 16 residues. Sample-barcoded 5' priming and a J-beta primer mix drove a second PCR of 7 to 11 cycles. TCRdb itself ran the 5' RACE reads through MiXCR, one entry per CDR3 protein. The repertoire holds about a million distinct CDR3 sequences, approximately 50% seen once, with about 22% in the top ten. The rearrangement uses TRBV11-3 and TRBJ2-1; the match to TRBD2 covers 11 bases. The specimen was blood. The sequence came from a woman aged 55-69 years in good health. The CDR3 DNA is TGTGCCAGCAGCTTAGGGGGACTAGCGGTGTACAATGAGCAGTTCTTC. Translated: CASSLGGLAVYNEQFF.